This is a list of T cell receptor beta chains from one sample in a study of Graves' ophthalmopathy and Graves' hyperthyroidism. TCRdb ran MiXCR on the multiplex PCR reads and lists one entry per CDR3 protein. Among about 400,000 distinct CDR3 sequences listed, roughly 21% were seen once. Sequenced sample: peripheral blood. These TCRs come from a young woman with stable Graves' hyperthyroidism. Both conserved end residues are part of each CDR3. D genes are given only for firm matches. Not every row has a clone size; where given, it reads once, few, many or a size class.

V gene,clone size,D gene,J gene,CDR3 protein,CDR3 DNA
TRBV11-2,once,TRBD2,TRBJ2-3,CASSLTSGGVPTQYF,TGTGCCAGCAGCCTGACTAGCGGGGGGGTGCCCACGCAGTATTTT
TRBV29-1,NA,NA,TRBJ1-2,CSGGARGGYTF,TGCAGCGGGGGGGCCCGAGGTGGCTACACCTTC
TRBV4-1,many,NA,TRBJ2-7,CASSQGGLMGSYEQYF,TGCGCCAGCAGCCAAGGTGGGCTGATGGGGTCCTACGAGCAGTACTTC
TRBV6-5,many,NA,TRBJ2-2,CASSYYTGELFF,TGTGCCAGCAGTTATTACACCGGGGAGCTGTTTTTT
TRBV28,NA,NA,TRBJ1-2,CASSLREIGYTF,TGTGCCAGCAGTCTCAGGGAGATTGGCTACACCTTC
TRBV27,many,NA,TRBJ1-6,CASSLRPGVYYNSPLHF,TGTGCCAGCAGTTTGCGCCCAGGGGTCTACTATAATTCACCCCTCCACTTT
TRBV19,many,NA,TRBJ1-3,CASKILSSGNTIYF,TGTGCCAGTAAGATTCTTAGCTCTGGAAACACCATATATTTT
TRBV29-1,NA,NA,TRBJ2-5,CSVEDRETQYF,TGCAGCGTTGAAGATCGAGAGACCCAGTACTTC
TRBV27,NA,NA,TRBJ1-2,CASSLRYLDGYTF,TGTGCCAGCAGTTTAAGATACTTAGATGGCTACACCTTC
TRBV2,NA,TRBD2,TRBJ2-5,CASSGFGREKETQYF,TGTGCCAGCAGTGGTTTCGGGAGGGAGAAAGAGACCCAGTACTTC
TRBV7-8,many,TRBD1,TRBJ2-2,CASSLRTGLNTGELFF,TGTGCCAGCAGCCTTCGGACAGGCCTGAACACCGGGGAGCTGTTTTTT
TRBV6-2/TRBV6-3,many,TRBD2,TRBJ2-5,CASRPGTSGSETQYF,TGTGCCAGCAGACCCGGGACTAGCGGGAGTGAGACCCAGTACTTC